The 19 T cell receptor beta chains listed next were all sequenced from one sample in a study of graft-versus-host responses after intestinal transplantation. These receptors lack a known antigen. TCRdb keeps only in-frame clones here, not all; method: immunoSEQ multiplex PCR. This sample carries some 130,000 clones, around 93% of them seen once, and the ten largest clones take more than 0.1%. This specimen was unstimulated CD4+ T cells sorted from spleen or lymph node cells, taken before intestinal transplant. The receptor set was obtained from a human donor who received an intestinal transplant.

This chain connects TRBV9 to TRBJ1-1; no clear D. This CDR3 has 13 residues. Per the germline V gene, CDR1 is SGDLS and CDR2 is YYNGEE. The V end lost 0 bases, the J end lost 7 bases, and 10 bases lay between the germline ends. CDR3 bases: TGTGCCAGCAGCGTAGGCCAGGAAGGTGAAGCTTTCTTT. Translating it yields CASSVGQEGEAFF.

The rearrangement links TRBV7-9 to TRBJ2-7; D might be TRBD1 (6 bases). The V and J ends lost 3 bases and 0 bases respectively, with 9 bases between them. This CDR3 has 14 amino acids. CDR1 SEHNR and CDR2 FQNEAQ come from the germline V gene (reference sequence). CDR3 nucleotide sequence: TGTGCCAGCAGCTTGGACAGAGGCTCCTACGAGCAGTACTTC. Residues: CASSLDRGSYEQYF.

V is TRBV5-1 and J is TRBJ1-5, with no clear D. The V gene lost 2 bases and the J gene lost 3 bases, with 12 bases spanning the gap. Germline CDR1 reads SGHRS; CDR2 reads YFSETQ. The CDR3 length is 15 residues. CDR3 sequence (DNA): TGCGCCAGCAGCTTTAGCCCCGGGTCCAATCAGCCCCAGCATTTT. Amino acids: CASSFSPGSNQPQHF.

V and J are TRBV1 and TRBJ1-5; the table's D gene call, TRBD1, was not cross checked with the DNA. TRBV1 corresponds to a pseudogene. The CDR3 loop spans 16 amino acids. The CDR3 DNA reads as TGCACCAGCAGCCGGGACAGGGGGCCCATAGGTCAGCCCCAGCATTTT. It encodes CTSSRDRGPIGQPQHF.

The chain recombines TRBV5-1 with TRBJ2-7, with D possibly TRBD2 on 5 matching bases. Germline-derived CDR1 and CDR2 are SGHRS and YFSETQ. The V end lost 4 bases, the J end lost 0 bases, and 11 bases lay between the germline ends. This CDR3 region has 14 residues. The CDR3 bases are TGCGCCAGCAGCCTCGGACTGAACTCCTACGAGCAGTACTTC. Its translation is CASSLGLNSYEQYF. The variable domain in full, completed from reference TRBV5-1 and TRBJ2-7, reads KAGVTQTPRYLIKTRGQQVTLSCSPISGHRSVSWYQQTPGQGLQFLFEYFSETQRNKGNFPGRFSGRQFSNSRSEMNVSTLELGDSALYLCASSLGLNSYEQYFGPGTRLTVT.

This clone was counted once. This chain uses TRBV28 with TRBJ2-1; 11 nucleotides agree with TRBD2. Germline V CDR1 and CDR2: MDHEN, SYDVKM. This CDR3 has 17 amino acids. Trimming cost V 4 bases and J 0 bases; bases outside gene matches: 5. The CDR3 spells CASSYIGLAGSYNEQFF. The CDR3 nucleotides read TGTGCCAGCAGTTACATAGGACTAGCGGGCTCCTACAATGAGCAGTTCTTC.

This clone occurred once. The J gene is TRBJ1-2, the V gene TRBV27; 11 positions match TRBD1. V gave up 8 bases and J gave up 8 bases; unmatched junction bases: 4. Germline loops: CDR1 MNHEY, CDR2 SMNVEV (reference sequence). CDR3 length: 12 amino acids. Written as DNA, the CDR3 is TGTGCCAGCGGACAGGGGGCAGAAGGCTACACCTTC. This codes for CASGQGAEGYTF.

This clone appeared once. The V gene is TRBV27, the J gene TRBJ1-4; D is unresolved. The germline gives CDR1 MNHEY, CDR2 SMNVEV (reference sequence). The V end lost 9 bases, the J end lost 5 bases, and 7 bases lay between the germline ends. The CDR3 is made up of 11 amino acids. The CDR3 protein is CARYRNEKLFF. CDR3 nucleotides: TGTGCCAGGTACCGGAATGAAAAACTGTTTTTT.

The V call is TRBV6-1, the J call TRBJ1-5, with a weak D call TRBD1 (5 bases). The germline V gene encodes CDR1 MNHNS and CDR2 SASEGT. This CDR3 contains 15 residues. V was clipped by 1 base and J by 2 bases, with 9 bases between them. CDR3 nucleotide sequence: TGTGCCAGCAGTGAAGACAGGCGCCGCAATCAGCCCCAGCATTTT. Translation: CASSEDRRRNQPQHF.

CDR3 residues: CASSLWGTDSEKLFF. CDR3 in DNA: TGTGCCAGCAGCTTGTGGGGGACAGATTCCGAAAAACTGTTTTTT. J is TRBJ1-4 and V is TRBV7-6, with 7 bases fitting TRBD1. This CDR3 has 15 residues. In germline, CDR1 is SGHVS, CDR2 FNYEAQ. Trimming cost V 3 bases and J 8 bases; bases outside gene matches: 9.

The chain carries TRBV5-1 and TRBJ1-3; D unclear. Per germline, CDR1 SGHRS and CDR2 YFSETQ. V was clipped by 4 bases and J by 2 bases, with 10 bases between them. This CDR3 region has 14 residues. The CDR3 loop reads CASSIAGTGNTIYF. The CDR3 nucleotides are TGCGCCAGCAGCATAGCGGGCACTGGAAACACCATATATTTT. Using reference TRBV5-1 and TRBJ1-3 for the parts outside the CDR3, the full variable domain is KAGVTQTPRYLIKTRGQQVTLSCSPISGHRSVSWYQQTPGQGLQFLFEYFSETQRNKGNFPGRFSGRQFSNSRSEMNVSTLELGDSALYLCASSIAGTGNTIYFGEGSWLTVV.

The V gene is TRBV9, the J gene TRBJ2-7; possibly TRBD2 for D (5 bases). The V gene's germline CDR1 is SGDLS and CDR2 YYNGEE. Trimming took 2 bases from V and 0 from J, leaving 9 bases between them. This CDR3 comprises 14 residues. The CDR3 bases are TGTGCCAGCAGCGTTCGGGGTGTCTCCTACGAGCAGTACTTC. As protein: CASSVRGVSYEQYF.

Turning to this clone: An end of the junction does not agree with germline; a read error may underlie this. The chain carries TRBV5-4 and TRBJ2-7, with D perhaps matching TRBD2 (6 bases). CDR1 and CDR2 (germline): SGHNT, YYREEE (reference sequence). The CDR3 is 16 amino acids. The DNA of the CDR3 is TGTACCAGCAGCCTAGGATCGGCTAGCGTCTCCTACGAGCAGTACTTC. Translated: CTSSLGSASVSYEQYF.

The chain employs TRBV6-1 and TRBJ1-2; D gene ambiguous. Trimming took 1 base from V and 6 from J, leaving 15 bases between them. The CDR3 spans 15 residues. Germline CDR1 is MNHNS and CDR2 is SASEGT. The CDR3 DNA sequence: TGTGCCAGCAGTGAAGTCTCGAGACCGTCTGATGGCTACACCTTC. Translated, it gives CASSEVSRPSDGYTF.

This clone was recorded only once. CDR3 sequence: CASSEAEGYGYTF. CDR3 sequence (DNA): TGTGCCAGCAGTGAAGCGGAAGGCTATGGCTACACCTTC. The chain has TRBV6-1 and TRBJ1-2; no firm D call. The CDR3 contains 13 residues. Germline loops: CDR1 MNHNS, CDR2 SASEGT. V was clipped by 0 bases and J by 4 bases, with 6 bases between them.

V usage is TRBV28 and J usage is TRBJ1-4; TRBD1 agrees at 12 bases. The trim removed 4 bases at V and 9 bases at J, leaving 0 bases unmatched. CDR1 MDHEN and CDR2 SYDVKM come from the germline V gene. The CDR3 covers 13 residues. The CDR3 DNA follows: TGTGCCAGCAGTTGGGACAGGGGGCAAAAACTGTTTTTT. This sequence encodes CASSWDRGQKLFF.

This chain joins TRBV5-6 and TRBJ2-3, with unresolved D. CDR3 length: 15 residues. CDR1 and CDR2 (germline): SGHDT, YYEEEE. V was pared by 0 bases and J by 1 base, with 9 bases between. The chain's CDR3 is CASSLAEVRTDTQYF. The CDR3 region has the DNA TGTGCCAGCAGCTTGGCCGAGGTCCGCACAGATACGCAGTATTTT. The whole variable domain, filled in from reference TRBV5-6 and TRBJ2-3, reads DAGVTQSPTHLIKTRGQQVTLRCSPKSGHDTVSWYQQALGQGPQFIFQYYEEEERQRGNFPDRFSGHQFPNYSSELNVNALLLGDSALYLCASSLAEVRTDTQYFGPGTRLTVL.

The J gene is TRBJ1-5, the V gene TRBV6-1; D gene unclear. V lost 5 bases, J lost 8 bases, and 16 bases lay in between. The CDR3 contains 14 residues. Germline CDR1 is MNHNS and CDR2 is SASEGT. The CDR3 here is CASSPRNVVEPQHF. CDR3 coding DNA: TGTGCCAGCAGTCCGAGGAATGTAGTTGAGCCCCAGCATTTT.

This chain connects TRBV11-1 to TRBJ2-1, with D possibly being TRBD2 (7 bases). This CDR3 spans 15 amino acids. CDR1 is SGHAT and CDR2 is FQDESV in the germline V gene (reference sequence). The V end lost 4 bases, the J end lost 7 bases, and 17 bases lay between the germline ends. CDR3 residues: CASSCPWEGDNEQFF. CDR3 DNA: TGTGCCAGCAGCTGTCCCTGGGAGGGGGATAATGAGCAGTTCTTC.